The source of this T cell receptor (beta chain) is a study of cytomegalovirus exposure and HLA in healthy donors. Primers: 60 Vbeta forward and 13 Jbeta reverse. Profiling relied on immunoSEQ multiplex PCR, and the TCRdb table lists in-frame clones only, not all of them. Among about 120,000 clones, roughly 80% were seen once, and the ten largest hold roughly 4.1%. The germline V gene has CDR1 SNHLY and CDR2 FYNNEI. V lost 2 bases, J lost 8 bases, and 11 bases stayed unmatched. The CDR3 is 17 residues long. This clonotype originated in a man between 18 and 35 years old in good health and CMV-seropositive. The chain joins TRBV2 to TRBJ1-6; 8 nucleotides align to TRBD1. Source material: PBMCs. The CDR3 nucleotides read TGTGCCAGCAGTGAACTGATTACGGACAGGGAGGATTCACCCCTCCACTTT. Amino acids: CASSELITDREDSPLHF.